Detailed here is one T cell receptor beta chain. V lost 3 bases to trimming and J lost 4 bases; unmatched junction nucleotides: 5. CDR3 size: 15 residues. Germline assignment: CDR1 SGDLS and CDR2 YYNGEE. Following extraction, RNA underwent reverse transcription to cDNA, which served as the sequencing template. The table came from immunoSEQ multiplex PCR; TCRdb's copy has only in-frame clones and leaves some out. Found here are roughly 250,000 clones, around three fifths of them singletons; the top ten hold roughly 0.88%. The data were taken from a study of CD8+ T cells in alopecia areata. As for treatment: oral pan-JAK inhibitor, 5-10 mg twice daily.

This TCR was recovered from a human donor with alopecia areata. The genes are TRBV9 and TRBJ2-5, with 11 nucleotides matching TRBD1. Source: CD4+ T cells sorted from blood, taken around week 53, from a patient treated with tofacitinib. The CDR3, as DNA: TGTGCCAGCAGCGCGGACAGGGGGCTGGGAGAGACCCAGTACTTC. This translates into CASSADRGLGETQYF.